This passage covers 28 T cell receptor beta chains from one sample sequenced in a study of early T cells in non-severe SARS-CoV-2 infection. TCRdb re-called the 5' RACE reads through MiXCR, storing one row per CDR3 protein. The data contain about 44,000 distinct CDR3 sequences, around a quarter of them seen just once; the ten biggest clones take up 4% to 5%. The material was whole blood, obtained at baseline. The receptors come from an adult who was a healthcare worker with PCR-confirmed SARS-CoV-2 infection or an uninfected control (not recorded which).

This clonotype has a count of ten or more. The chain recombines TRBV2 with TRBJ1-2; 10 nucleotides agree with TRBD1. After removal of 6 bases from V and 4 bases from J, the junction contained 11 bases not matched to a gene. Germline V gives CDR1 SNHLY, CDR2 FYNNEI. The CDR3 runs 16 residues. CDR3 protein: CASSRLRTGGTYGYTF. For the CDR3, the DNA is TGTGCCAGCAGCCGACTCCGGACAGGGGGGACCTATGGCTACACCTTC.

The CDR3 region is CASSAGELFF. CDR3 DNA: TGTGCCAGTTCCGCCGGGGAGCTGTTTTTT. The chain recombines TRBV6-1 with TRBJ2-2, with D unresolved. Germline CDR1 reads MNHNS; CDR2 reads SASEGT. This CDR3 has 10 amino acids. With 9 bases removed from V and 6 bases from J, the gap between germline ends came to 5 bases.

This clonotype was seen at least ten times. This chain connects TRBV5-1 to TRBJ1-1; the D gene is possibly TRBD1 (6 bases). The germline V gene encodes CDR1 SGHRS and CDR2 YFSETQ. CDR3 size: 16 residues. Trimming took off 4 bases at V and 1 base at J, with 17 bases between the two ends. CDR3 DNA sequence: TGCGCCAGCAGCCAAACTGCCGACAGGTCGAACACTGAAGCTTTCTTT. Its protein is CASSQTADRSNTEAFF.

V usage is TRBV2 and J usage is TRBJ2-7; 9 bases match TRBD1. The CDR3 runs to 14 residues. V dropped 6 bases and J dropped 4; count of bases not matched to a gene: 7. From germline, CDR1 is SNHLY and CDR2 FYNNEI. The DNA for the CDR3 is TGTGCCAGCAGCGTACAGGGGGCGAGGTACGAGCAGTACTTC. Translation gives CASSVQGARYEQYF.

The rearrangement joins TRBV11-2 to TRBJ2-1; TRBD1 matches 8 bases. V lost 4 bases to trimming and J lost 6 bases; unmatched junction nucleotides: 8. Germline V lookup: CDR1 SGHAT, CDR2 FQNNGV. The CDR3 is 15 amino acids. CDR3 sequence (DNA): TGTGCCAGCAGCTCCCAGGGGGCGCAGCCCAATGAGCAGTTCTTC. Translating it yields CASSSQGAQPNEQFF.

The chain couples TRBV3-1 to TRBJ1-1; the D is unclear. CDR1 is LGHDT, CDR2 YNNKEL, per germline (reference sequence). With 4 bases removed from V and 5 bases from J, the gap between germline ends came to 14 bases. The CDR3 has 14 amino acids. CDR3 protein: CASSRAGSGTEAFF. The CDR3 DNA reads as TGTGCCAGCAGCCGCGCGGGATCGGGGACTGAAGCTTTCTTT.

This chain connects TRBV2 to TRBJ1-5, with 8 bases aligning to TRBD1. V was pared by 10 bases and J by 1 base, with 6 bases of the junction left unmatched. This CDR3 is 14 amino acids long. From germline, CDR1 is SNHLY and CDR2 FYNNEI. The DNA for the CDR3 is TGTGCCACAGGGACAGGATTAAGCAATCAGCCCCAGCATTTT. It translates to CATGTGLSNQPQHF.

A few counts support this clonotype. The CDR3 coding sequence is TGTGCCAGCAGCCCCTATGGGAACGAGCAGTACTTC. Amino acids: CASSPYGNEQYF. This chain links TRBV16 with TRBJ2-7; D gene uncertain. In germline, CDR1 is KGHSY, CDR2 FQNENV. This CDR3 comprises 12 residues. With 4 bases removed from V and 5 bases from J, the gap between germline ends came to 9 bases.

This clonotype came up a few times. The V gene is TRBV5-4, the J gene TRBJ1-6, with TRBD1 matching over 7 bases. Germline V lookup: CDR1 SGHNT, CDR2 YYREEE (reference sequence). The trim removed 4 bases at V and 8 bases at J, leaving 6 bases unmatched. This CDR3 contains 14 residues. CDR3 residues: CASSPRDSHSPLHF. CDR3 DNA sequence: TGTGCCAGCAGCCCCCGGGACAGCCATTCACCCCTCCACTTT.

This clonotype has more than one count but fewer than ten. This chain links TRBV4-3 with TRBJ2-7; D uncertain. Looked up from germline, CDR1 is LGHNA and CDR2 is YSLEER. CDR3 length: 14 residues. Trimming took off 2 bases at V and 0 bases at J, with 8 bases between the two ends. The CDR3 region has the DNA TGCGCCAGCAGCCAAAGGCAGCACTCCTACGAGCAGTACTTC. Translating it yields CASSQRQHSYEQYF.

V and J are TRBV7-8 and TRBJ1-2; no firm D call. The V end was cut by 5 bases, the J end by 0 bases, with 16 bases between. The CDR3 sequence is 16 residues long. Germline V lookup: CDR1 SGHVS, CDR2 FQNEAQ. CDR3 in DNA: TGTGCCAGCAGCCCCTTGAGGGTCCCTACTAACTATGGCTACACCTTC. Encoded protein: CASSPLRVPTNYGYTF. The whole variable domain, filled in from reference TRBV7-8 and TRBJ1-2, reads GAGVSQSPRYKVAKRGQDVALRCDPISGHVSLFWYQQALGQGPEFLTYFQNEAQLDKSGLPSDRFFAERPEGSVSTLKIQRTQQEDSAVYLCASSPLRVPTNYGYTFGSGTRLTVV.

This clonotype was picked up a small number of times. The rearrangement links TRBV4-1 to TRBJ2-3, with 7 bases matching TRBD1. After removal of 0 bases from V and 2 bases from J, the junction contained 2 bases not matched to a gene. This CDR3 comprises 15 residues. The germline gives CDR1 MGHRA, CDR2 YSYEKL. This chain's CDR3 is CASSQEGQFTDTQYF. The CDR3 nucleotides read TGCGCCAGCAGCCAAGAGGGACAGTTCACAGATACGCAGTATTTT.

This chain joins TRBV12-3 or TRBV12-4 and TRBJ1-3; possibly TRBD1 for D (5 bases). Trimming removed 6 bases from V and 0 bases from J, with 12 bases in between. The CDR3 runs to 15 residues. Here the CDR3 reads CASRGTGFSGNTIYF. The CDR3 DNA follows: TGTGCCAGCAGGGGGACGGGATTCTCTGGAAACACCATATATTTT.

The chain combines TRBV4-2 with TRBJ2-3; 16 bases line up with TRBD2. The junction had 13 bases not matched to a gene; V was cut back by 0 bases and J by 4 bases. Looked up from germline, CDR1 is LGHNA and CDR2 is YNFKEQ. The CDR3 extends over 21 amino acids. In DNA, the CDR3 is TGTGCCAGCAGCCAAGATCTTGGGACTAGCGGGGGGGCCGGGGCAGCAGATACGCAGTATTTT. Translation: CASSQDLGTSGGAGAADTQYF.

This chain connects TRBV29-1 to TRBJ1-2; maybe TRBD1 (6 bases). CDR3 length equals 13 residues. Germline loops: CDR1 SQVTM, CDR2 ANQGSEA. V gave up 4 bases and J gave up 4 bases, with 13 bases separating them. CDR3 residues: CSVASQGFYGYTF. In DNA, the CDR3 is TGCAGCGTTGCCTCACAGGGCTTCTATGGCTACACCTTC.

The J gene is TRBJ2-7, the V gene TRBV5-1; possibly TRBD1 for D (6 bases). V gave up 0 bases and J gave up 4 bases, with 11 bases separating them. CDR3 length: 14 residues. Germline CDR1 SGHRS, CDR2 YFSETQ. The CDR3 protein is CASSLDGRGYEQYF. CDR3 nucleotides: TGCGCCAGCAGCTTGGATGGCAGGGGATACGAGCAGTACTTC.

The chain carries TRBV5-1 and TRBJ2-2, with D maybe TRBD1 (5 bases). The CDR3 loop spans 15 amino acids. Germline lookup yields CDR1 SGHRS and CDR2 YFSETQ. V lost 3 bases and J lost 0, with 9 bases in between. Written as DNA, the CDR3 is TGCGCCAGCAGCTGGCAGGGCGCGAACACCGGGGAGCTGTTTTTT. Translated: CASSWQGANTGELFF.

The CDR3 protein is CSVEEGGGPPYEQYF. CDR3 DNA: TGCAGCGTTGAAGAAGGCGGGGGGCCGCCCTACGAGCAGTACTTC. The J gene is TRBJ2-7, the V gene TRBV29-1; 8 bases are shared with TRBD2. The CDR3 runs 15 residues. Trimming cost V 0 bases and J 2 bases; bases outside gene matches: 6. Looked up from germline, CDR1 is SQVTM and CDR2 is ANQGSEA.

The genes are TRBV20-1 and TRBJ2-4; TRBD1 agrees at 7 bases. Trimming took 6 bases from V and 8 from J; bases not matched to a gene: 10. Germline V CDR1 and CDR2: DFQATT, SNEGSKA (reference sequence). CDR3 length: 13 amino acids. CDR3 DNA sequence: TGCAGTGCATCGGTCACAGGGGTAGACATTCAGTACTTC. This translates into CSASVTGVDIQYF.

There are a few counts of this clonotype. This chain uses TRBV19 with TRBJ2-7; 7 positions match TRBD1. The V gene end was trimmed by 4 bases and the J gene end by 6 bases; junction bases not matched to a gene: 6. CDR3 length: 13 residues. Germline V lookup: CDR1 LNHDA, CDR2 SQIVND (reference sequence). The CDR3 loop reads CASSTDRETEQYF. CDR3 bases: TGTGCCAGTAGTACAGACAGGGAAACCGAGCAGTACTTC.

This clonotype was seen only a few times. The V call is TRBV25-1, the J call TRBJ1-1, with D uncertain. Per germline, CDR1 MGHDK and CDR2 SYGVNS. V lost 3 bases and J 1 base, leaving 9 bases between the germline ends. This CDR3 spans 14 amino acids. Written as DNA, the CDR3 is TGTGCCAGCAGTGATAGCCAAGGGAACACTGAAGCTTTCTTT. Translating gives CASSDSQGNTEAFF.

The rearrangement joins TRBV7-9 to TRBJ2-7, with TRBD1 matching 7 bases. Trimming removed 5 bases from V and 3 bases from J; junction bases left unmatched: 7. The germline V gene encodes CDR1 SEHNR and CDR2 FQNEAQ (reference sequence). The CDR3 has 14 amino acids. The CDR3: CASSPPGQIYEQYF. The CDR3 bases are TGTGCCAGCAGCCCGCCGGGACAGATCTACGAGCAGTACTTC. The complete variable domain, with remaining parts taken from reference TRBV7-9 and TRBJ2-7, reads DTGVSQNPRHKITKRGQNVTFRCDPISEHNRLYWYRQTLGQGPEFLTYFQNEAQLEKSRLLSDRFSAERPKGSFSTLEIQRTEQGDSAMYLCASSPPGQIYEQYFGPGTRLTVT.

This chain links TRBV27 with TRBJ2-1; 9 nucleotides align to TRBD2. Looked up from germline, CDR1 is MNHEY and CDR2 is SMNVEV (reference sequence). This CDR3 has 17 residues. Unmatched junction bases numbered 16, after V lost 10 bases and J lost 3 bases. The CDR3 here is CATGELWSSGDYNEQFF. The CDR3 DNA reads as TGTGCCACCGGAGAATTGTGGTCTAGCGGGGACTACAATGAGCAGTTCTTC.

In its sample, this clonotype was seen once. CDR3 DNA sequence: TGTGCCAGCAGCCGACACGGGTACGAGCAGTACTTC. It translates to CASSRHGYEQYF. This rearrangement joins TRBV13 to TRBJ2-7; D not resolved. Trimming removed 5 bases at V and 4 bases at J, with 9 bases between. The germline gives CDR1 PRHDT, CDR2 FYEKMQ (reference sequence). The CDR3 length is 12 residues.

In its sample, this clonotype was seen once. The rearrangement joins TRBV5-5 to TRBJ2-3; no clear D. Trimming stripped 3 bases from V and 6 bases from J, with 5 bases between. The CDR3 runs 11 residues. The germline V gene has CDR1 SGHKS and CDR2 YYEKEE (reference sequence). CDR3 sequence: CASSSLDTQYF. The CDR3 DNA sequence: TGTGCCAGCAGCTCGCTCGATACGCAGTATTTT.

The rearrangement joins TRBV5-1 to TRBJ1-6; D uncertain. V was shortened by 0 bases and J by 10 bases, with 5 bases between the two germline ends. The V gene's germline CDR1 is SGHRS and CDR2 YFSETQ. The CDR3 length is 12 residues. The CDR3 reads CASSLVDSPLHF. In nucleotides, the CDR3 is TGCGCCAGCAGCTTGGTAGACTCACCCCTCCACTTT.

This chain links TRBV12-5 with TRBJ1-4, with D perhaps TRBD1 (5 bases). V was pared by 6 bases and J by 4 bases, with 9 bases between. CDR1 and CDR2 from the germline V gene are LGHNT and FRNRAP. The CDR3 length is 13 residues. In DNA form, the CDR3 reads TGTGCTAGTGGACGGGGGGGTAATGAAAAACTGTTTTTT. This gives the protein CASGRGGNEKLFF.

The chain has TRBV7-2 and TRBJ2-3, with TRBD2 as a possible D gene (7 bases). This CDR3 spans 16 amino acids. CDR1 and CDR2 (germline): SGHTA, FQGNSA. The V and J ends lost 5 bases and 0 bases respectively, with 15 bases between them. The CDR3 reads CASSRAAGASTDTQYF. Here the CDR3 DNA reads TGTGCCAGCAGCCGGGCTGCGGGGGCTAGCACAGATACGCAGTATTTT.